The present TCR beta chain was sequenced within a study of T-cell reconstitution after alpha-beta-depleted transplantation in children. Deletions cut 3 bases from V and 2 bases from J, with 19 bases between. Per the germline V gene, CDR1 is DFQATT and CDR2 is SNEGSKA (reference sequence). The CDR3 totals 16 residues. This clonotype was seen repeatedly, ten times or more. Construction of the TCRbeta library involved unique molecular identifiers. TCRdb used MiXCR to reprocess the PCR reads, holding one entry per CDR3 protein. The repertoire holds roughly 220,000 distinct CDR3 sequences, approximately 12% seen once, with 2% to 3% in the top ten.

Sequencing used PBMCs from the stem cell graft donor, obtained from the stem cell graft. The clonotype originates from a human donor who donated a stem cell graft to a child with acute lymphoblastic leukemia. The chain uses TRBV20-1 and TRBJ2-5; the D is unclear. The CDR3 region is CSASLGRVGRQETQYF. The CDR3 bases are TGCAGTGCTAGCTTAGGTAGAGTGGGAAGACAAGAGACCCAGTACTTC.